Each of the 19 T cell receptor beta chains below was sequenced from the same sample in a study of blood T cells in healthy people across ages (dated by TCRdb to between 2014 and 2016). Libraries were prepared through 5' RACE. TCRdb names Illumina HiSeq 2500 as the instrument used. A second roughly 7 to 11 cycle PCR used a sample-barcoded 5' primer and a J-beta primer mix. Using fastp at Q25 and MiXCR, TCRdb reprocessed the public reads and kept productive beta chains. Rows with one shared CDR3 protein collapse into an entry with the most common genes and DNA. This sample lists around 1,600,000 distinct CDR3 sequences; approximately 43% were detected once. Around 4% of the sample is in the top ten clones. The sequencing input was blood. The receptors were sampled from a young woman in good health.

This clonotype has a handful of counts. The CDR3 spells CASSHTRRGTEAFF. In DNA form, the CDR3 reads TGCGCCAGCAGCCACACACGAAGGGGAACTGAAGCTTTCTTT. The chain has TRBV5-1 and TRBJ1-1; D possibly corresponds to TRBD1 (5 bases). The CDR3 spans 14 residues. Germline values: CDR1 SGHRS, CDR2 YFSETQ. V gave up 4 bases and J gave up 5 bases, with 15 bases separating them.

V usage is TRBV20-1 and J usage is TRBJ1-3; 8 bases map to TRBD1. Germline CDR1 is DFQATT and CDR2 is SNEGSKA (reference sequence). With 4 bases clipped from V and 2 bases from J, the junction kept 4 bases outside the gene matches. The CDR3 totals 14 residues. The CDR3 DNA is TGCAGTGCTACCGACAGGGGAGCTGGAAACACCATATATTTT. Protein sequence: CSATDRGAGNTIYF.

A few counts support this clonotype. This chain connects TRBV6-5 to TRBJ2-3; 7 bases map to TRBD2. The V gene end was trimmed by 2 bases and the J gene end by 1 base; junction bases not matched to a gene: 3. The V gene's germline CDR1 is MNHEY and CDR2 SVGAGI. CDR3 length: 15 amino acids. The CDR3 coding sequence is TGTGCCAGCAGTTACGGGGGGGGAGGCACAGATACGCAGTATTTT. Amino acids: CASSYGGGGTDTQYF.

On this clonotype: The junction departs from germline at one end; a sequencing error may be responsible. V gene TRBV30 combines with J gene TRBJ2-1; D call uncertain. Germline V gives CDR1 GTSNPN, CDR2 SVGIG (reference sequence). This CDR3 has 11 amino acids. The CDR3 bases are TGTGCCTGGTGTGTAAAGTATGAGCAGTTCTTC. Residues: CAWCVKYEQFF.

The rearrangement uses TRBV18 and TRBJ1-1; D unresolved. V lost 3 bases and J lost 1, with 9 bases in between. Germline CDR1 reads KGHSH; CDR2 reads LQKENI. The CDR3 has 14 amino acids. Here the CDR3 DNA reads TGTGCCAGCTCACCCATATCCAAGAACACTGAAGCTTTCTTT. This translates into CASSPISKNTEAFF.

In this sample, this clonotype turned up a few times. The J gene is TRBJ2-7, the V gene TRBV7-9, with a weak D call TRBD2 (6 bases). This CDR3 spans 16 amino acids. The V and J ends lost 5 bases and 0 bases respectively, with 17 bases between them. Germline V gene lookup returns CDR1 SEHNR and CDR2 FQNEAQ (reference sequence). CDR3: CASSLQTSPFSYEQYF. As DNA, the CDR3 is TGTGCCAGCAGCCTCCAGACTAGTCCCTTCTCCTACGAGCAGTACTTC. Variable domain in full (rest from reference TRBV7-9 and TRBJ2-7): DTGVSQNPRHKITKRGQNVTFRCDPISEHNRLYWYRQTLGQGPEFLTYFQNEAQLEKSRLLSDRFSAERPKGSFSTLEIQRTEQGDSAMYLCASSLQTSPFSYEQYFGPGTRLTVT.

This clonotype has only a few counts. CDR3 sequence reads: CASGLPSSSTGPNTEAFF. The CDR3 nucleotides read TGTGCTAGTGGTTTGCCCTCCTCCTCGACAGGGCCGAACACTGAAGCTTTCTTT. The rearrangement joins TRBV12-5 to TRBJ1-1, with 7 bases lining up with TRBD1. The V gene's germline CDR1 is LGHNT and CDR2 FRNRAP. V shed 2 bases and J 1 base; nucleotides not matched to a gene: 13. CDR3 length: 18 residues.

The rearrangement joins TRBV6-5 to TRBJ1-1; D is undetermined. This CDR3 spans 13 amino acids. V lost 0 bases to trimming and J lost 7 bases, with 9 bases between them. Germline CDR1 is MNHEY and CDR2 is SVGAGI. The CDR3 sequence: CASSYSDGLEAFF. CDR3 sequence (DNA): TGTGCCAGCAGTTACTCCGACGGCCTTGAAGCTTTCTTT.

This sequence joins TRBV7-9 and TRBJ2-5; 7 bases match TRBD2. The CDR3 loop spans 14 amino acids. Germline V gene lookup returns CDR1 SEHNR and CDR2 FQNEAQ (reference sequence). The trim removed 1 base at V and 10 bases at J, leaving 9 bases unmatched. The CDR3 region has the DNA TGTGCCAGCAGCTTAGGCGGGAGTGCTTGGGACCAGTACTTC. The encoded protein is CASSLGGSAWDQYF.

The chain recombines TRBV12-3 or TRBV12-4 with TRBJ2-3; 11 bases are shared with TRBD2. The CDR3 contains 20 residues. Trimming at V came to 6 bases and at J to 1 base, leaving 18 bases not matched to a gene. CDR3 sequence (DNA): TGTGCCAGCAGCCGAGAGGCAGGGCAAACTAGCGGGAGAGGCACAGATACGCAGTATTTT. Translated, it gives CASSREAGQTSGRGTDTQYF.

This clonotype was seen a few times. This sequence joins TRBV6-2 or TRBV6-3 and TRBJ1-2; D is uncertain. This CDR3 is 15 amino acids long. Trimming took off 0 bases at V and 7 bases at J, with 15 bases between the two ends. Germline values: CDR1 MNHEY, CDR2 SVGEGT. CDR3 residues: CASSYSTVGSGGYTF. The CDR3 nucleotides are TGTGCCAGCAGTTACTCCACGGTGGGGTCAGGTGGCTACACCTTC.

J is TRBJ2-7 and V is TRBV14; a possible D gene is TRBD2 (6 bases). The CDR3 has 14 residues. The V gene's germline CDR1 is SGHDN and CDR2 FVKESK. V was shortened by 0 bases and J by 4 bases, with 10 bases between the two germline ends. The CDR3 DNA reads TGTGCCAGCAGCCAAGAGAATAGCGGATACGAGCAGTACTTC. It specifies CASSQENSGYEQYF.

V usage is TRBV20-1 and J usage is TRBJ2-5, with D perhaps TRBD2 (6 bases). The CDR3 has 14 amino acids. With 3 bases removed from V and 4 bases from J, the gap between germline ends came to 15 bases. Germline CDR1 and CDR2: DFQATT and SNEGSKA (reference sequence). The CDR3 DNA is TGCAGTGCTAGGTGGTCCGGGGGTACAGAGACCCAGTACTTC. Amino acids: CSARWSGGTETQYF.

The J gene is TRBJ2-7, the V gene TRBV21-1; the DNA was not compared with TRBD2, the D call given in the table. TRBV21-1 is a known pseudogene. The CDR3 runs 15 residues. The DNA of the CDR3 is TGTGCCAGCAGCCAACTAGCGGGGGGCGTCTACGAGCAGTACTTC. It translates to CASSQLAGGVYEQYF.

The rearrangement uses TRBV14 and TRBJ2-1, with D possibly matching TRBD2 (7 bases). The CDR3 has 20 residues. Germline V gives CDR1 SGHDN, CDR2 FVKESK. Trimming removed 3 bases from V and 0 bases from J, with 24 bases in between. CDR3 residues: CASSQGHRTSYPSSYNEQFF. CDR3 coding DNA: TGTGCCAGCAGCCAGGGACACCGGACTAGTTACCCCAGCTCCTACAATGAGCAGTTCTTC.

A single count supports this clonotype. CDR3 protein: CASSSALAAYEQYF. Here the CDR3 DNA reads TGTGCCAGCAGCTCAGCTCTAGCGGCCTACGAGCAGTACTTC. The chain is built from TRBV7-8 and TRBJ2-4, with 7 bases lining up with TRBD2. Matching the DNA end better, TRBJ2-7 makes the J call doubtful. The CDR3 runs to 14 residues. The germline gives CDR1 SGHVS, CDR2 FQNEAQ.

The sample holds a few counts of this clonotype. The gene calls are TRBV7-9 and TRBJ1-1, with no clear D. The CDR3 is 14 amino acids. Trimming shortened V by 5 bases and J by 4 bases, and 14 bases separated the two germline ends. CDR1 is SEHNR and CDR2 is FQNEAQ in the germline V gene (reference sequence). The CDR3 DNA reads TGTGCCAGCAGCCCTCCTAGTAGGAGCACTGAAGCTTTCTTT. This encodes CASSPPSRSTEAFF.

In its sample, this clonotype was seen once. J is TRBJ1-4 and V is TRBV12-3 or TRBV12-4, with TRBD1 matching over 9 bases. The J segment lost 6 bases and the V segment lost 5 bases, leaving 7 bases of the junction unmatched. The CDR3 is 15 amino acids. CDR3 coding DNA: TGTGCCAGCAGTCCTCGACAGGGGGGGGATGAAAAACTGTTTTTT. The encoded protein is CASSPRQGGDEKLFF.

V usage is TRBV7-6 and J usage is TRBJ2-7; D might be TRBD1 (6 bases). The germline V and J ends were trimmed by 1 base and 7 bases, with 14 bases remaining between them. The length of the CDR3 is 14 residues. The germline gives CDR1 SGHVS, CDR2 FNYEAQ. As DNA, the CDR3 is TGTGCCAGCAGCTTAGTCAGGGGAACTGGAGAGCAGTACTTC. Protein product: CASSLVRGTGEQYF.